This TCR beta chain is drawn from a study of blood T cell repertoires in COVID-19. About the study: From the United States, Italy and Spain came samples of acute and convalescent COVID-19. PBMCs, B-cell-depleted T cells, or T cells provided the cDNA or gDNA that made up the material.

Study processing details: Estimation of nucleated cell counts relied on the amplification of reference gene primers. Clones were sequenced by immunoSEQ multiplex PCR, and TCRdb holds only the in-frame ones, with some missing. V, J and clone size were drawn from that table, and D and trimming were deduced from the DNA. The repertoire holds 200,000 to 250,000 clones, with about 82% as singletons. With 5 bases clipped from V and 3 bases from J, the junction kept 17 bases outside the gene matches. CDR1 is SEHNR and CDR2 is FQNEAQ in the germline V gene (reference sequence). The CDR3 consists of 18 residues.

The TCR originated in a woman in her forties or fifties with acute COVID-19. The gene calls are TRBV7-9 and TRBJ1-1; TRBD1 aligns across 8 bases. The sample taken for sequencing was PBMCs or T cells enriched from blood (not recorded which). The CDR3 nucleotides are TGTGCCAGCAGCGGAACTGGACAGGGCGAGGGAATCGACACTGAAGCTTTCTTT. It yields the protein CASSGTGQGEGIDTEAFF.